This TCR beta chain was identified in a study of early T cells in non-severe SARS-CoV-2 infection. TCRdb redid the calling of the 5' RACE reads with MiXCR, one entry per CDR3 protein. Here the sample spans about 77,000 distinct CDR3 sequences, 4.5% to 6% being singletons. CDR3 size: 18 residues. V was cut by 8 bases and J by 1 base, with 25 bases left in between. The germline V gene encodes CDR1 SGHNT and CDR2 YYREEE (reference sequence). The specimen was whole blood, collected at baseline. The chain recombines TRBV5-4 with TRBJ2-1; tentatively, D is TRBD2 (6 bases). The receptor comes from an adult who was a healthcare worker with PCR-confirmed SARS-CoV-2 infection or an uninfected control (not recorded which). The CDR3 nucleotides are TGTGCCAGTTACTCGAGAAAACCGGGAGAGGGGTCCTACAATGAGCAGTTCTTC. Translating gives CASYSRKPGEGSYNEQFF. Drawing the rest from reference TRBV5-4 and TRBJ2-1, the complete variable domain is ETGVTQSPTHLIKTRGQQVTLRCSSQSGHNTVSWYQQALGQGPQFIFQYYREEENGRGNFPPRFSGLQFPNYSSELNVNALELDDSALYLCASYSRKPGEGSYNEQFFGPGTRLTVL.